The 15 T cell receptor beta chains given below trace back to one sample, sequenced in a study of T cells in Graves' hyperthyroidism and ophthalmopathy. RNA transcripts gave rise to amplified TCR beta CDR3 regions. HTBI primers drove first-round RT-PCR of the TCR CDR3. One entry per CDR3 protein, called by TCRdb with MiXCR from the multiplex PCR reads. The sample records approximately 520,000 distinct CDR3 sequences, around 24% being singletons. Material for sequencing was blood. The origin of the receptors is a young woman with Graves' ophthalmopathy.

This clonotype was picked up many times. The V call is TRBV7-3, the J call TRBJ1-1, with TRBD1 identical over 9 bases. Germline trimming cut 6 bases from V and 5 bases from J; bases unmatched to any gene: 4. The CDR3 spans 13 residues. Germline V CDR1 and CDR2: SGHTA, FQGTGA. The DNA for the CDR3 is TGTGCCAGCAGTAGACAGGGGGAGACTGAAGCTTTCTTT. Encoded protein: CASSRQGETEAFF.

V gene TRBV24-1 combines with J gene TRBJ1-1; TRBD1 matches at 7 bases. Looked up from germline, CDR1 is KGHDR and CDR2 is SFDVKD. The CDR3 consists of 15 residues. With V trimmed by 3 bases and J by 5 bases, 8 bases remained unmatched. CDR3 DNA: TGTGCCACCAGTGATACCCGACAGGGAAGTACTGAAGCTTTCTTT. Amino acid sequence: CATSDTRQGSTEAFF.

The chain employs TRBV4-1 and TRBJ1-5; tentative D call: TRBD1 (5 bases). CDR3 length: 16 residues. The germline V and J ends were trimmed by 0 bases and 1 base, with 10 bases remaining between them. The germline CDR1 and CDR2 sequences are MGHRA and YSYEKL. The CDR3 reads CASSQEGPISNQPQHF. DNA of the CDR3: TGCGCCAGCAGCCAAGAGGGACCCATAAGCAATCAGCCCCAGCATTTT.

The chain employs TRBV9 and TRBJ2-2; possibly TRBD2 for D (6 bases). CDR1 SGDLS and CDR2 YYNGEE come from the germline V gene. V was clipped by 0 bases and J by 6 bases, with 9 bases between them. The length of the CDR3 is 14 residues. This CDR3 is CASSVATGAGELFF. The CDR3 DNA reads as TGTGCCAGCAGCGTAGCTACGGGGGCCGGGGAGCTGTTTTTT. Complete variable domain (other parts from reference TRBV9 and TRBJ2-2): DSGVTQTPKHLITATGQRVTLRCSPRSGDLSVYWYQQSLDQGLQFLIQYYNGEERAKGNILERFSAQQFPDLHSELNLSSLELGDSALYFCASSVATGAGELFFGEGSRLTVL.

The chain links TRBV29-1 to TRBJ2-7; 9 bases are shared with TRBD1. The CDR3 spans 12 residues. The V and J ends lost 7 bases and 3 bases, in that order; junction bases with no gene match: 4. In germline, CDR1 is SQVTM, CDR2 ANQGSEA. The CDR3 is CSAGDRVYEQYF. The CDR3 nucleotides are TGCAGCGCTGGGGACAGGGTCTACGAGCAGTACTTC.

This clonotype was seen at least ten times. The chain joins TRBV29-1 to TRBJ2-7; the match to TRBD1 covers 9 bases. Unmatched junction bases numbered 12, after V lost 8 bases and J lost 1 base. The CDR3 loop spans 15 amino acids. The germline V gene has CDR1 SQVTM and CDR2 ANQGSEA. The CDR3 DNA follows: TGCAGCCCGACCGTGGGGACAGGGATTTCCTACGAGCAGTACTTC. It codes for CSPTVGTGISYEQYF.

This clonotype was seen only a few times. The CDR3 loop is CASSFINSNEQFF. The CDR3 DNA reads TGTGCCAGCAGTTTTATAAACAGCAATGAGCAGTTCTTC. V gene TRBV12-3 or TRBV12-4 combines with J gene TRBJ2-1; D gene unclear. This CDR3 is 13 amino acids long. Trimming stripped 3 bases from V and 6 bases from J, with 9 bases between.

The genes are TRBV28 and TRBJ1-1; TRBD1 aligns across 7 bases. The V segment lost 5 bases and the J segment 1 base; nucleotides outside the gene matches: 10. CDR3 length equals 16 residues. CDR1 and CDR2 from the germline V gene are MDHEN and SYDVKM. The CDR3 sequence is CASSTTGWVKNTEAFF. The CDR3 region has the DNA TGTGCCAGCAGTACGACAGGGTGGGTTAAGAACACTGAAGCTTTCTTT.

The chain links TRBV6-5 to TRBJ1-2; no reliable D call. V was pared by 0 bases and J by 3 bases, with 8 bases between. The CDR3 loop spans 14 amino acids. Per the germline V gene, CDR1 is MNHEY and CDR2 is SVGAGI. The CDR3 DNA sequence: TGTGCCAGCAGTTACTCAGGACCGGACTATGGCTACACCTTC. This translates into CASSYSGPDYGYTF.

This clonotype was counted many times. The junction does not match germline at one end; this may be a read error. V and J are TRBV2 and TRBJ1-2; 9 bases are shared with TRBD1. Germline V gene lookup returns CDR1 SNHLY and CDR2 FYNNEI. The CDR3 consists of 15 residues. CDR3 in DNA: TGTGCCAGCAGTAAAACGACAGGGGGAGGCTATGGCCACACCTTC. Protein sequence: CASSKTTGGGYGHTF.

V usage is TRBV30 and J usage is TRBJ2-3; D uncertain. Trimming left V 4 bases short and J 0 bases short, with 8 bases between. Germline assignment: CDR1 GTSNPN and CDR2 SVGIG (reference sequence). The CDR3 contains 13 residues. CDR3 residues: CAWTGSSTDTQYF. CDR3 nucleotides: TGTGCCTGGACCGGCTCTAGCACAGATACGCAGTATTTT. Supplemented by reference TRBV30 and TRBJ2-3, the full variable domain reads SQTIHQWPATLVQPVGSPLSLECTVEGTSNPNLYWYRQAAGRGLQLLFYSVGIGQISSEVPQNLSASRPQDRQFILSSKKLLLSDSGFYLCAWTGSSTDTQYFGPGTRLTVL.

The table lists this clonotype with many counts. The rearrangement joins TRBV7-2 to TRBJ2-5; a possible D gene is TRBD2 (6 bases). This CDR3 is 14 amino acids long. CDR1 SGHTA and CDR2 FQGNSA come from the germline V gene. The V end was cut by 6 bases, the J end by 5 bases, with 16 bases between. CDR3 in amino acids: CASSPRLGVETQYF. DNA of the CDR3: TGTGCCAGCAGTCCCCGACTAGGGGTCGAGACCCAGTACTTC. The full variable domain, its missing parts supplied by reference TRBV7-2 and TRBJ2-5, is GAGVSQSPSNKVTEKGKDVELRCDPISGHTALYWYRQSLGQGLEFLIYFQGNSAPDKSGLPSDRFSAERTGGSVSTLTIQRTQQEDSAVYLCASSPRLGVETQYFGPGTRLLVL.

This clonotype was observed at least ten times. The chain couples TRBV2 to TRBJ2-7; 8 bases are a match to TRBD1. The CDR3 sequence is 15 residues long. The ends lost 4 bases at V and 7 bases at J; junction bases unmatched: 12. In germline, CDR1 is SNHLY, CDR2 FYNNEI. CDR3 bases: TGTGCCAGCAGTGTTTCCGGGACAGGTCGACGTGAGCAGTACTTC. Amino acids: CASSVSGTGRREQYF.

In this sample, this clonotype turned up many times. The chain employs TRBV4-3 and TRBJ2-7; unclear D gene. The CDR3 has 13 amino acids. Germline V gives CDR1 LGHNA, CDR2 YSLEER. V lost 0 bases to trimming and J lost 5 bases, with 8 bases between them. The CDR3 is CASSQDGSHEQYF. CDR3 DNA sequence: TGCGCCAGCAGCCAAGATGGGTCCCACGAGCAGTACTTC.

This clonotype has ten or more counts. The gene calls are TRBV18 and TRBJ1-1; 9 nucleotides line up with TRBD1. There are 16 residues in the CDR3. Germline-derived CDR1 and CDR2 are KGHSH and LQKENI. The ends lost 3 bases at V and 0 bases at J; junction bases unmatched: 5. CDR3 coding DNA: TGTGCCAGCTCACCGACCCGGACAGGGGTGAACACTGAAGCTTTCTTT. Its translation is CASSPTRTGVNTEAFF.